This TCR beta chain was identified during a study of T cells expressing NK-cell markers. TCRdb reprocessed the 5' RACE reads and reports one entry per CDR3 protein, with no DNA. This table lists about 260,000 distinct CDR3 sequences. Study findings and constraints: HCMV specificity was not established for the expanded NKG2C+ T cell clones. Several donors likewise had their CD3+CD56-NKG2C+ fraction led by these clonotypes.

The CDR3 is 15 amino acids. Looked up from germline, CDR1 is MNHEY and CDR2 is SVGAGI. About this clonotype: The antigen is undetermined.

Sequencing was performed on blood T cells: a sorted CD56 or NKG2C T cell subset, CD4+ or CD8+ T cells, or bulk PBMC T cells (not recorded which). This receptor was identified in a woman aged 18 to 75 in good health. This rearrangement joins TRBV6-5 to TRBJ1-3. CDR3 loop: CASSYKGFSGNTIYF.